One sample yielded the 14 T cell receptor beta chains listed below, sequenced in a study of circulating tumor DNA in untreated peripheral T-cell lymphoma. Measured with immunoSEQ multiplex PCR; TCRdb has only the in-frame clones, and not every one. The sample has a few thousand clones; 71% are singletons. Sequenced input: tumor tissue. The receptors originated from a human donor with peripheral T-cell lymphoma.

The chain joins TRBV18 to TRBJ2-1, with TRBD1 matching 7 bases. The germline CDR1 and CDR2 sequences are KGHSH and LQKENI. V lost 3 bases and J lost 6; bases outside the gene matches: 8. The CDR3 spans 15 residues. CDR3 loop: CASSPDVYRGNEQFF. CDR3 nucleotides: TGTGCCAGCTCACCCGACGTCTACAGGGGCAATGAGCAGTTCTTC.

The CDR3 coding sequence is TGTGCCAGCGGGCGCCCTGGGGGGAATCAGCCCCAGCATTTT. Protein: CASGRPGGNQPQHF. The V and J genes are TRBV6-8 and TRBJ1-5; D perhaps matches TRBD1 (5 bases). Germline CDR1 and CDR2: MNHGY and SAAAGT. Trimming pared 8 bases from V and 4 bases from J, leaving 15 bases between. The CDR3 runs to 14 residues.

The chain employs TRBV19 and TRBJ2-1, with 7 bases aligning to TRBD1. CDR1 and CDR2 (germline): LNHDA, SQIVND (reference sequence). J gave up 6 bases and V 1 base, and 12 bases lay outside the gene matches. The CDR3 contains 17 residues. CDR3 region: CASSIGHRGLGINEQFF. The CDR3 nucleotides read TGTGCCAGTAGTATAGGCCACAGGGGCCTAGGGATCAATGAGCAGTTCTTC.

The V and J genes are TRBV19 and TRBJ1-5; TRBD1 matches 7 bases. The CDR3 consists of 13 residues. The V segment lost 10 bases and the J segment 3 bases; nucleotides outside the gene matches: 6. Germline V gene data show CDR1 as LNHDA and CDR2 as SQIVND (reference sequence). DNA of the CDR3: TGTGCCACCTCGACAGGGAACAATCAGCCCCAGCATTTT. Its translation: CATSTGNNQPQHF.

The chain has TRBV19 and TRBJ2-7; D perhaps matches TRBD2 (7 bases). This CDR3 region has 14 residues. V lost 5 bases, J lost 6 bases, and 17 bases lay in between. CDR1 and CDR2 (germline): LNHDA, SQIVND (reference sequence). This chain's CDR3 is CASSWSLGGGEQYF. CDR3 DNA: TGTGCCAGTAGTTGGTCCCTGGGAGGGGGCGAGCAGTACTTC. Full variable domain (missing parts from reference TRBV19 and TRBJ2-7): DGGITQSPKYLFRKEGQNVTLSCEQNLNHDAMYWYRQDPGQGLRLIYYSQIVNDFQKGDIAEGYSVSREKKESFPLTVTSAQKNPTAFYLCASSWSLGGGEQYFGPGTRLTVT.

CDR3: CASSPNREELFF. Written as DNA, the CDR3 is TGTGCCAGCTCACCCAACAGGGAGGAACTGTTTTTT. This chain joins TRBV18 and TRBJ1-4; the D gene is possibly TRBD1 (6 bases). The length of the CDR3 is 12 residues. V was clipped by 3 bases and J by 12 bases, with 11 bases between them. The V gene's germline CDR1 is KGHSH and CDR2 LQKENI.

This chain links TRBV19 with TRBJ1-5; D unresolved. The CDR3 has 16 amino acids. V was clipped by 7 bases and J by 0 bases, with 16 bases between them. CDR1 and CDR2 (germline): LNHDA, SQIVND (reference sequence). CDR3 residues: CASTLSHFTSNQPQHF. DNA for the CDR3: TGTGCCAGTACYTTGTCCCATTTTACTAGCAATCAGCCCCAGCATTTT.

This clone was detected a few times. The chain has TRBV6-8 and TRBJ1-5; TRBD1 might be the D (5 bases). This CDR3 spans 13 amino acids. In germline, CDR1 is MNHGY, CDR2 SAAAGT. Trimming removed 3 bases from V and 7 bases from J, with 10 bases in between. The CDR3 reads CASSYGDRQPQHF. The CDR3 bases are TGTGCCAGCAGTTATGGGGACCGGCAGCCCCAGCATTTT.

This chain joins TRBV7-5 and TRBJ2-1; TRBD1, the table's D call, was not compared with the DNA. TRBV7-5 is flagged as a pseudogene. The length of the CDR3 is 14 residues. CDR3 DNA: TGTGCCAGCAGCCAATTGGGCCGCTACAATGAGCAGTTCTTC. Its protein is CASSQLGRYNEQFF.

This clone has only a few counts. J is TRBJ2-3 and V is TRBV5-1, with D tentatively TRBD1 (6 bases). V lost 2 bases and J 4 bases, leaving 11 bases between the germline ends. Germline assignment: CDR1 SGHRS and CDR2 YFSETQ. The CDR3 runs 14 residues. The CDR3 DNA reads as TGCGCCAGCAGCTTAGGGGGAACTTCAGATACGCAGTATTTT. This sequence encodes CASSLGGTSDTQYF.

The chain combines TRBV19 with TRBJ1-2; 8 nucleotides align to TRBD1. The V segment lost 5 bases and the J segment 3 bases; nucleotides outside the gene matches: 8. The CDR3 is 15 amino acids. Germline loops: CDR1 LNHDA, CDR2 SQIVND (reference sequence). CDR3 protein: CASSSFGQGDYGYTF. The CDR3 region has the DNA TGTGCCAGTAGTTCCTTTGGACAGGGTGACTATGGCTACACCTTC.

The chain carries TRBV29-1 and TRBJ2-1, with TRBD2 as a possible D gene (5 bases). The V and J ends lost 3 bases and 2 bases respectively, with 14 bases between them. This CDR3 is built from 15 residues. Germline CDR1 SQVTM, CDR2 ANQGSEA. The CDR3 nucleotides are TGCAGCGTTGAGAGGGTTAGTGTCGCCTACAATGAGCAGTTCTTC. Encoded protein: CSVERVSVAYNEQFF.

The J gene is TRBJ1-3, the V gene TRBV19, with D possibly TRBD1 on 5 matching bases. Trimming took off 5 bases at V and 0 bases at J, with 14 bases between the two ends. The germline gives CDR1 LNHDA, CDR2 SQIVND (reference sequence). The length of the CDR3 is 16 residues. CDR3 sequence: CASSLWTGTSGNTIYF. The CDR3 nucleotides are TGTGCCAGTAGTCTTTGGACGGGGACCTCTGGAAACACCATATATTTT.

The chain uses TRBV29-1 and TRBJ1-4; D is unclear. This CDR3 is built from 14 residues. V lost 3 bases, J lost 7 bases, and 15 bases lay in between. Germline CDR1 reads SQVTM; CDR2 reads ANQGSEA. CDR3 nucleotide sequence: TGCAGCGTTGATACGGGTCAGAAAGGTGAAAAACTGTTTTTT. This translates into CSVDTGQKGEKLFF.